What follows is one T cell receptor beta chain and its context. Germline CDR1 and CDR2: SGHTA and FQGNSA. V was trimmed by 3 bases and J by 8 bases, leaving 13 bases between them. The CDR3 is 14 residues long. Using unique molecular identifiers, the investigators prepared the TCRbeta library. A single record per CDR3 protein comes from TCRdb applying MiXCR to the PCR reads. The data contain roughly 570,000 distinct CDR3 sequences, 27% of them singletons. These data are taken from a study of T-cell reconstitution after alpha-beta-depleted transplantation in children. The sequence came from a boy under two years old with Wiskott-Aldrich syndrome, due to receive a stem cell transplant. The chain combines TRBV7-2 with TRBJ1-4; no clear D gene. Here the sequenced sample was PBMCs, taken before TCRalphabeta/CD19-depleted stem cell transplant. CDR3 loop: CASSFPAVGEKLFF. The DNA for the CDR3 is TGTGCCAGCAGCTTTCCGGCAGTTGGGGAAAAACTGTTTTTT.